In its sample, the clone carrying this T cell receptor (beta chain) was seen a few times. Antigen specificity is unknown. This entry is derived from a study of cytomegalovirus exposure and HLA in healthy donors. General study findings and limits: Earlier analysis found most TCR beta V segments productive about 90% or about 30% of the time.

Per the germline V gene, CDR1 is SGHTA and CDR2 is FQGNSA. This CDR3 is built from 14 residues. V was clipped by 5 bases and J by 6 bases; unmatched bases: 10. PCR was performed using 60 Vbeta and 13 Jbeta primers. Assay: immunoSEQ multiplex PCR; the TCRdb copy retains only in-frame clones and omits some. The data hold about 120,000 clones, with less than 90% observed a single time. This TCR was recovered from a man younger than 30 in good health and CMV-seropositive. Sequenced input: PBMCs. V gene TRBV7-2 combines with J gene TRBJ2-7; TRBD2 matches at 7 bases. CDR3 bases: TGTGCCAGCAGCCTAATTAGTTCGGGAGGCGAGCAGTACTTC. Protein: CASSLISSGGEQYF.